This T cell receptor beta chain appears in the sequencing data of a study of T cell repertoires in cytomegalovirus infection. J lost 5 bases, V lost 2 bases, and 11 bases had no gene match. This CDR3 spans 16 amino acids. Germline V gives CDR1 PRHDT, CDR2 FYEKMQ (reference sequence). Study-level points and caveats: HLA-C-restricted CMV clonotypes gave the most frequent clonotype in two of eight donors. Carriage of CMV together with the relevant HLA was identifiable through cumulative public TCR beta family frequency.

TCRdb analysed the reads with MiXCR anew, one entry per CDR3 protein. This table holds around 190,000 distinct CDR3 sequences, approximately 15% found once. This clonotype has more than one count but fewer than ten. What it binds is not known. This chain uses TRBV13 with TRBJ1-2; 7 bases match TRBD1. Sequencing input: PBMCs. The TCR comes from a human donor in good health (CMV status not recorded). Some clones in this sample may be carry-over from other donors' samples. The CDR3 protein is CASSLRISGGGYGYTF. CDR3 nucleotide sequence: TGTGCCAGCAGCTTAAGAATTTCAGGGGGAGGATATGGCTACACCTTC.